Following are 13 T cell receptor beta chains from one sample sequenced in a study of OX40 agonist ivuxolimab in advanced cancers. Produced via immunoSEQ multiplex PCR; TCRdb's table is partial and in-frame only. The sample has around 68,000 clones, about 83% seen once. The specimen comprised CD4+ or CD8+ T cells sorted from blood, sampled in a trial of the OX40 agonist ivuxolimab. Every receptor here comes from an adult with an advanced solid tumor such as melanoma, head and neck, liver or kidney cancer.

This chain joins TRBV7-9 and TRBJ1-6, with 8 bases identical to TRBD1. The germline V gene has CDR1 SEHNR and CDR2 FQNEAQ (reference sequence). This CDR3 has 13 amino acids. V was clipped by 4 bases and J by 7 bases; unmatched bases: 0. DNA for the CDR3: TGTGCCAGCAGCTACAGGGGGAATTCACCCCTCCACTTT. It codes for CASSYRGNSPLHF.

The V call is TRBV7-2, the J call TRBJ1-2, with 9 bases identical to TRBD1. The germline V gene has CDR1 SGHTA and CDR2 FQGNSA. The trim removed 0 bases at V and 1 base at J, leaving 6 bases unmatched. This CDR3 spans 17 amino acids. DNA of the CDR3: TGTGCCAGCAGCTTAGCGGAGGGACAGGGAGGTAACTATGGCTACACCTTC. Protein sequence: CASSLAEGQGGNYGYTF.

The chain combines TRBV6-5 with TRBJ2-1; D not resolved. This CDR3 comprises 13 residues. Trimming left V 0 bases short and J 4 bases short, with 4 bases between. CDR1 and CDR2 (germline): MNHEY, SVGAGI. The DNA for the CDR3 is TGTGCCAGCAGTTACTCCGGTTACAATGAGCAGTTCTTC. Encoded protein: CASSYSGYNEQFF.

The V gene is TRBV5-1, the J gene TRBJ1-4; D is possibly TRBD1 (5 bases). Per the germline V gene, CDR1 is SGHRS and CDR2 is YFSETQ. The germline V and J ends were trimmed by 0 bases and 6 bases, with 9 bases remaining between them. This CDR3 has 14 amino acids. The CDR3 protein is CASSLDSGYEKLFF. The CDR3 region has the DNA TGCGCCAGCAGCTTGGATTCAGGGTATGAAAAACTGTTTTTT.

This clone was found once. V usage is TRBV7-3 and J usage is TRBJ2-3; a possible D gene is TRBD2 (6 bases). The V and J ends lost 3 bases and 2 bases respectively, with 12 bases between them. This CDR3 comprises 15 residues. Germline V lookup: CDR1 SGHTA, CDR2 FQGTGA. The CDR3 bases are TGTGCCAGCAGCTTGCTTGGGGAGGCCACAGATACGCAGTATTTT. It encodes CASSLLGEATDTQYF.

V gene TRBV5-5 combines with J gene TRBJ1-1; tentative D call: TRBD1 (6 bases). The V end was cut by 6 bases, the J end by 11 bases, with 20 bases between. The germline V gene encodes CDR1 SGHKS and CDR2 YYEKEE (reference sequence). The CDR3 covers 13 residues. The CDR3 DNA sequence: TGTGCCAGCACCTCCGAGGGGGGGGAAATGGCTTTCTTT. This codes for CASTSEGGEMAFF.

The rearrangement joins TRBV7-2 to TRBJ1-3, with 9 bases aligning to TRBD1. CDR3 length equals 17 residues. Germline loops: CDR1 SGHTA, CDR2 FQGNSA. The V and J ends lost 1 base and 0 bases, in that order; junction bases with no gene match: 4. CDR3 nucleotide sequence: TGTGCCAGCAGCTTAGTAGGGACAGGGTACTCTGGAAACACCATATATTTT. Translated: CASSLVGTGYSGNTIYF.

This chain uses TRBV7-2 with TRBJ2-3, with 11 bases identical to TRBD2. J was trimmed by 7 bases and V by 4 bases; bases with no gene match: 7. CDR1 is SGHTA, CDR2 FQGNSA, per germline. This CDR3 is 15 amino acids long. CDR3 sequence (DNA): TGTGCCAGCAGCTCGCGACTAGCGGGGTGGAATACGCAGTATTTT. The encoded protein is CASSSRLAGWNTQYF.

This clone was picked up one time. The chain recombines TRBV19 with TRBJ2-7; D gene ambiguous. The V gene lost 3 bases and the J gene lost 2 bases, with 8 bases spanning the gap. CDR1 and CDR2 (germline): LNHDA, SQIVND (reference sequence). This CDR3 region has 13 residues. CDR3 nucleotide sequence: TGTGCCAGTAGTATGGTCAACACCTACGAGCAGTACTTC. It codes for CASSMVNTYEQYF.

This clone was seen once. V gene TRBV10-3 combines with J gene TRBJ2-3, with 8 bases matching TRBD2. The CDR3 has 14 residues. In germline, CDR1 is ENHRY, CDR2 SYGVKD. V trimming: 7 bases; J trimming: 3 bases; junction bases outside the gene matches: 6. The CDR3 here is CAIKAGGGTDTQYF. The CDR3 bases are TGTGCCATCAAGGCGGGGGGAGGTACAGATACGCAGTATTTT.

The chain uses TRBV7-2 and TRBJ2-7, with D uncertain. The CDR3 consists of 16 residues. V lost 3 bases and J 3 bases, leaving 18 bases between the germline ends. CDR1 is SGHTA, CDR2 FQGNSA, per germline. The CDR3 bases are TGTGCCAGCAGCTTTCAAGCGTCAGCAGCCGGCTACGAGCAGTACTTC. Its protein product is CASSFQASAAGYEQYF.

This chain uses TRBV5-6 with TRBJ1-1; no clear D gene. Germline V gene sequence: CDR1 SGHDT, CDR2 YYEEEE. Trimming removed 0 bases from V and 8 bases from J, with 11 bases in between. This CDR3 is built from 13 residues. The chain's CDR3 is CASSLGRRREAFF. CDR3 in DNA: TGTGCCAGCAGCTTGGGTCGACGGAGAGAAGCTTTCTTT.

The chain recombines TRBV10-3 with TRBJ2-3, with 9 bases identical to TRBD2. CDR1 is ENHRY and CDR2 is SYGVKD in the germline V gene. Losses at the gene ends were 5 bases for V and 2 bases for J; bases not matched to a gene: 2. This CDR3 is built from 14 residues. CDR3 bases: TGTGCCATCAGTTCTAGCGGGGACACAGATACGCAGTATTTT. It is translated as CAISSSGDTDTQYF.